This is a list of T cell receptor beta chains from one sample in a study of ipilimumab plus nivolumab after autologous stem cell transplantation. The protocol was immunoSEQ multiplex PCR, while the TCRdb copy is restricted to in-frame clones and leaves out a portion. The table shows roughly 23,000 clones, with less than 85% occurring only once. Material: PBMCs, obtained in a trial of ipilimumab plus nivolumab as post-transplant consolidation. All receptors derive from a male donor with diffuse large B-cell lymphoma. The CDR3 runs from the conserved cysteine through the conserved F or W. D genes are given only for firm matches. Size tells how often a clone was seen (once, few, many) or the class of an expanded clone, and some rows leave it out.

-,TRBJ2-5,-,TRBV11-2,CASSLVLGSLETQYF,TGTGCCAGCAGCTTAGTTCTAGGCAGTCTAGAGACCCAGTACTTC
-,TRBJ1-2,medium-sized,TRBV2,CASSPPGYTF,TGTGCCAGCAGTCCCCCTGGCTACACCTTC
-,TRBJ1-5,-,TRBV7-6,CASSLVGGGQHF,TGTGCCAGCAGCTTAGTGGGAGGGGGCCAGCATTTT
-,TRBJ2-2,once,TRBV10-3,CAISDSTRTAAGELFF,TGTGCCATCAGTGACTCGACCAGGACCGCGGCCGGGGAGCTGTTTTTT
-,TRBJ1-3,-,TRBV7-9,CASSLGIRTVKSSGNTIYF,TGTGCCAGCAGCTTAGGTATACGGACAGTCAAGAGCTCTGGAAACACCATATATTTT
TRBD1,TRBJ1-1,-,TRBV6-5,CATTGARAMYTEAFF,TGTGCCACTACAGGGGCCCGCGCAATGTACACTGAAGCTTTCTTT
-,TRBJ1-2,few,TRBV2,CASVVGGGEIYGYTF,TGTGCCAGCGTGGTCGGGGGCGGAGAAATCTATGGCTACACCTTC
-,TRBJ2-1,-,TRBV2,CASLRGGPGEQFF,TGTGCCAGTCTTAGGGGGGGGCCGGGTGAGCAGTTCTTC
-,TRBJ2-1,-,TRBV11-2,CASSRYSNEQFF,TGTGCCAGCAGCCGTTACTCGAATGAGCAGTTCTTC
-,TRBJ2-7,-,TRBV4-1,CASRVLETGPYEQYF,TGCGCCAGCAGGGTTCTCGAAACGGGTCCCTACGAGCAGTACTTC
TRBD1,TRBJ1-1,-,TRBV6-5,CASRTTGGPTEAFF,TGTGCCAGCAGAACGACAGGGGGTCCTACTGAAGCTTTCTTT
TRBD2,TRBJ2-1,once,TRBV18,CASSSARLAGGREQFF,TGTGCCAGCTCTTCCGCTCGGCTAGCGGGGGGTAGGGAGCAGTTCTTC
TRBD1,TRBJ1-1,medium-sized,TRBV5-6,CASTLYRGAIPEAFF,TGTGCCAGCACCCTGTACAGGGGAGCTATCCCTGAAGCTTTCTTT
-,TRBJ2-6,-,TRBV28,CASTSQGSSGANVLTF,TGTGCCAGCACGTCGCAGGGTTCCTCTGGGGCCAACGTCCTGACTTTC
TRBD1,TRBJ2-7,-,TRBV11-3,CASSSNRGSSHEQYF,TGTGCCAGCAGCTCTAACAGGGGATCCTCCCACGAGCAGTACTTC
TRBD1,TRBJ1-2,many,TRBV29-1,CSVRQGFRGYTF,TGCAGCGTTCGACAGGGGTTTCGTGGCTACACCTTC
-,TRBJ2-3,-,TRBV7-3,CASSLGVFTDTQYF,TGTGCCAGCAGCTTAGGTGTCTTCACAGATACGCAGTATTTT
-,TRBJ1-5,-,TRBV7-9,CASSPGGDSNQPQHF,TGTGCCAGCAGCCCGGGGGGGGATAGCAATCAGCCCCAGCATTTT
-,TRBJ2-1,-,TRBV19,CASSSRGREQFF,TGTGCCAGTAGTTCCAGGGGCCGTGAGCAGTTCTTC
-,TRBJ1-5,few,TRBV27,CASSWGGPGNQPQHF,TGTGCCAGCAGTTGGGGGGGGCCAGGCAATCAGCCCCAGCATTTT
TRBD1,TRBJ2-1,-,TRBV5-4,CASRPEQGARYNEQFF,TGTGCCAGCAGGCCGGAACAGGGGGCGCGATACAATGAGCAGTTCTTC
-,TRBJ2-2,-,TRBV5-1,CASSPRGSGSTGELFF,TGCGCCAGCAGCCCTCGGGGTAGCGGCTCGACCGGGGAGCTGTTTTTT
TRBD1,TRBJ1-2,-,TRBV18,CASSPQGEGYTF,TGTGCCAGCTCACCTCAGGGGGAGGGCTACACCTTC
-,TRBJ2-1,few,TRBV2,CASSEFPASVEQFF,TGTGCCAGCAGTGAATTCCCCGCCTCGGTTGAGCAGTTCTTC
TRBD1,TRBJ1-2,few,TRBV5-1,CASSPPGQGSYTF,TGCGCCAGCAGCCCGCCGGGACAGGGGAGCTACACCTTC
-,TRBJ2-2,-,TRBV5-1,CASNLGGDLTGELFF,TGCGCCAGCAATCTGGGCGGAGATCTCACCGGGGAGCTGTTTTTT
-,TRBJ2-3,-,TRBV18,CASSPGVRTDTQYF,TGTGCCAGCTCACCAGGGGTTCGAACAGATACGCAGTATTTT
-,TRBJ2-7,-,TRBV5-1,CASSFPGPYEQYF,TGCGCCAGCAGCTTCCCAGGACCCTACGAGCAGTACTTC
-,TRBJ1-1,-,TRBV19,CASSLSGNTEAFF,TGTGCCAGTAGCTTGTCAGGGAACACTGAAGCTTTCTTT
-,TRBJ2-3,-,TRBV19,CASSTSLLTDTQYF,TGTGCCAGTAGTACCTCTCTACTCACAGATACGCAGTATTTT
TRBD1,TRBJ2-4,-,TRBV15,CATSRDRIGQGLNIQYF,TGTGCCACCAGCAGAGATCGTATAGGACAGGGGTTAAACATTCAGTACTTC
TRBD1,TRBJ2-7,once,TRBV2,CAGGTGVGEQYF,TGTGCCGGAGGGACAGGGGTCGGCGAGCAGTACTTC
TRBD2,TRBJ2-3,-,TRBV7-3,CASSRGASGSSTDTQYF,TGTGCCAGCAGCAGGGGCGCTAGCGGGTCTAGCACAGATACGCAGTATTTT
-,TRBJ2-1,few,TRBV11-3,CASSFWGEQFF,TGTGCCAGCAGCTTTTGGGGGGAGCAGTTCTTC
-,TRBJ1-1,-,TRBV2,CASARSQTEAFF,TGTGCCAGCGCCAGGTCCCAAACTGAAGCTTTCTTT
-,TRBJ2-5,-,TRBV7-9,CASSLDRGGTQYF,TGTGCCAGCAGCTTAGACCGCGGCGGGACCCAGTACTTC
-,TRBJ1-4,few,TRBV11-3,CASSQAGSTNEKLFF,TGTGCCAGCAGTCAAGCGGGGTCAACTAATGAAAAACTGTTTTTT
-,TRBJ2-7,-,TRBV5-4,CASSLAGHEQYF,TGTGCCAGCAGCCTGGCAGGGCACGAGCAGTACTTC
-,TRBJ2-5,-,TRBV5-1,CASSPGRQVETQYF,TGCGCCAGCAGCCCGGGACGGCAAGTGGAGACCCAGTACTTC
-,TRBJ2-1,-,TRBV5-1,CASSLARGNYNEQFF,TGCGCCAGCAGCTTGGCCCGGGGGAACTACAATGAGCAGTTCTTC
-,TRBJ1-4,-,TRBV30,CAWGAGGREKLFF,TGTGCCTGGGGAGCGGGGGGCCGGGAAAAACTGTTTTTT
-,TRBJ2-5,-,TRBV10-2,CASSVRRGETQYF,TGCGCCAGCAGTGTTAGGAGGGGGGAGACCCAGTACTTC
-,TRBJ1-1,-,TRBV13,CASSPPVRVNTEAFF,TGTGCCAGCAGCCCCCCCGTCAGGGTGAACACTGAAGCTTTCTTT
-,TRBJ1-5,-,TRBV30,CAWDNSNQPQHF,TGTGCCTGGGACAATAGCAATCAGCCCCAGCATTTT
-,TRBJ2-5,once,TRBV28,CASSFGGQQETQYF,TGTGCCAGCAGTTTCGGCGGCCAGCAAGAGACCCAGTACTTC
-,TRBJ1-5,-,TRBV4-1,CASSQGRSNQPQHF,TGCGCCAGCAGCCAAGGACGGTCCAATCAGCCCCAGCATTTT
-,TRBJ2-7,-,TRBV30,CAWSVEALSKQYF,TGTGCCTGGAGTGTCGAGGCCCTATCCAAACAGTACTTC
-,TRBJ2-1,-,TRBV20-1,CSARDGNEQFF,TGCAGTGCTAGAGACGGGAATGAGCAGTTCTTC
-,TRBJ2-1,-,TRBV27,CASSPSSLLRSSYNEQFF,TGTGCCAGCAGTCCCAGTTCCCTCCTCAGGAGCTCCTACAATGAGCAGTTCTTC
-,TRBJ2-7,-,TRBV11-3,CASSLGFRAGPREQYF,TGTGCCAGCAGCTTAGGGTTTCGGGCAGGGCCTCGCGAGCAGTACTTC
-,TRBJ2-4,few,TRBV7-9,CARQEGNIQYF,TGTGCCAGGCAGGAGGGAAACATTCAGTACTTC
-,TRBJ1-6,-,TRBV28,CASSRRGPNSPLHF,TGTGCCAGCAGTCGGCGGGGGCCAAATTCACCCCTCCACTTT
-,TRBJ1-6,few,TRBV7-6,CASSLVSGPDSPLHF,TGTGCCAGCAGCTTAGTTTCAGGGCCAGATTCACCCCTCCACTTT
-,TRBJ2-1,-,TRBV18,CASSPLQGQNSEQFF,TGTGCCAGCTCACCACTCCAGGGGCAAAACAGTGAGCAGTTCTTC
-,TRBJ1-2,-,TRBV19,CASSIEQGRYGYTF,TGTGCCAGTAGTATAGAGCAGGGACGCTATGGCTACACCTTC
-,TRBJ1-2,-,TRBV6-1,CASSEMFNYGYTF,TGTGCCAGCAGTGAAATGTTTAACTATGGCTACACCTTC
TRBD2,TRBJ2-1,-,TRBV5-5,CASSLLGGSDEQFF,TGTGCCAGCAGCTTGCTGGGCGGGAGTGATGAGCAGTTCTTC